This T cell receptor beta chain was sequenced for a study of shared clonotypes between healthy human individuals. Of note for this clone: As yet, its antigen is unknown.

The study's findings and limits: Clonotypes not shared had lower generation probabilities than those common to all four donors. Memory subsets generally showed lower estimated richness than naive subsets. Few donors limited the genetic and exposure-history diversity represented.

Some clones are missing from TCRdb's copy, which holds only in-frame ones; the method was immunoSEQ multiplex PCR. The sample comprises around 2,000,000 clones, less than 95% of which are singletons, and roughly 1% rests with the top ten. Naive CD8 isolation took CD45RO-negative cells positively selected for CCR7 and excluded terminally differentiated effector memory CD45RA+ cells. The V and J ends lost 5 bases and 5 bases respectively, with 13 bases between them. The germline V gene encodes CDR1 LNHDA and CDR2 SQIVND (reference sequence). The CDR3 loop spans 14 amino acids. The chain joins TRBV19 to TRBJ2-1; a possible D gene is TRBD1 (5 bases). The sequence came from a man aged 18 to 30 in good health. What was sequenced was naive CD8+ T cells sorted from blood. The CDR3, as DNA: TGTGCCAGTAGTTCATCTTGGGGCCACAATGAGCAGTTCTTC. Protein product: CASSSSWGHNEQFF. Based on the CDR3 plus reference TRBV19 and TRBJ2-1, the full variable domain is DGGITQSPKYLFRKEGQNVTLSCEQNLNHDAMYWYRQDPGQGLRLIYYSQIVNDFQKGDIAEGYSVSREKKESFPLTVTSAQKNPTAFYLCASSSSWGHNEQFFGPGTRLTVL.